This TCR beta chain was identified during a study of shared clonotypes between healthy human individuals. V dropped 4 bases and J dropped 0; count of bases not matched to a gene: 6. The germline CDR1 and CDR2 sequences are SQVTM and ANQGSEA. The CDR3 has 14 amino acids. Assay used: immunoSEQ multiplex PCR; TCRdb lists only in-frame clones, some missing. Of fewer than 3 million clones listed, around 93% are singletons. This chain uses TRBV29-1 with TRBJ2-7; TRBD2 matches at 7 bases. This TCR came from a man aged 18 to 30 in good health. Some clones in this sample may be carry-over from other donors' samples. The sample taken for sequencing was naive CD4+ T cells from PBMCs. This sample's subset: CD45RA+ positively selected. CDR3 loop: CSVALADDSYEQYF. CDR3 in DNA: TGCAGCGTTGCCCTAGCGGATGACTCCTACGAGCAGTACTTC.